This T cell receptor (beta chain) was retrieved from a study of blood T cell repertoires in COVID-19. At the level of the study: Whether acute or convalescent, the COVID-19 samples came from the United States, Italy and Spain.

Original analysis: Researchers report that nucleated cell counts were estimated from reference gene primer amplification. This table comes from immunoSEQ multiplex PCR, and its TCRdb copy is limited to in-frame clones, with some not included. V, J and clone size are those of that table, while D and trimming were read from the DNA. The sample carries about 220,000 clones, 75% to 85% recorded once. While infection was still active, Seattle patients were enrolled and then followed longitudinally. This TCR was recovered from a woman aged 70 to 79 with COVID-19, enrolled during active disease. Material for sequencing was peripheral blood.

The CDR3 sequence is CASSQVDGGVYTEAFF. Written as DNA, the CDR3 is TGTGCCAGCAGCCAAGTAGATGGGGGCGTCTACACTGAAGCTTTCTTT. The chain combines TRBV3-1 (or the pseudogene TRBV3-2) with TRBJ1-1; weak D call: TRBD1 (6 bases). The germline CDR1 and CDR2 sequences are LGHDT and YNNKEL (reference sequence). This CDR3 contains 16 residues. V lost 1 base and J lost 3, with 15 bases in between.